This entry lists 13 T cell receptor beta chains sequenced from one sample in a study of blood T cell repertoires in COVID-19. Measured with immunoSEQ multiplex PCR; TCRdb has only the in-frame clones, and not every one. The sample has a few hundred thousand clones; around 89% are singletons. Sequencing was done on a sample of PBMCs or T cells enriched from blood (not recorded which). The receptor set was obtained from a man in his late teens or twenties who had recovered from COVID-19.

CDR3: CASSVGRGEETQYF. CDR3 nucleotide sequence: TGTGCCAGCAGCGTAGGCCGGGGGGAAGAGACCCAGTACTTC. J is TRBJ2-5 and V is TRBV9; TRBD2 matches 7 bases. From germline, CDR1 is SGDLS and CDR2 YYNGEE. The CDR3 is 14 residues long. The J segment lost 3 bases and the V segment lost 0 bases, leaving 2 bases of the junction unmatched. Full variable domain (remainder filled in from reference TRBV9 and TRBJ2-5): DSGVTQTPKHLITATGQRVTLRCSPRSGDLSVYWYQQSLDQGLQFLIQYYNGEERAKGNILERFSAQQFPDLHSELNLSSLELGDSALYFCASSVGRGEETQYFGPGTRLLVL.

The rearrangement joins TRBV5-1 to TRBJ2-5, with 7 positions matching TRBD1. The CDR3 has 14 amino acids. CDR1 and CDR2 from the germline V gene are SGHRS and YFSETQ. Germline trimming cut 4 bases from V and 7 bases from J; bases unmatched to any gene: 10. Written as DNA, the CDR3 is TGCGCCAGCAGCCCCAGACAGGGTATCGGGACCCAGTACTTC. Translated, it gives CASSPRQGIGTQYF.

V and J are TRBV5-6 and TRBJ2-2; D uncertain. V was shortened by 4 bases and J by 0 bases, with 7 bases between the two germline ends. The CDR3 is 14 amino acids. Germline assignment: CDR1 SGHDT and CDR2 YYEEEE. CDR3 sequence: CASSAGPNTGELFF. CDR3 nucleotide sequence: TGTGCCAGCAGCGCCGGTCCGAACACCGGGGAGCTGTTTTTT.

This sequence joins TRBV19 and TRBJ1-6; 8 nucleotides line up with TRBD1. The CDR3 totals 15 residues. Per germline, CDR1 LNHDA and CDR2 SQIVND (reference sequence). J was trimmed by 7 bases and V by 3 bases; bases with no gene match: 5. The CDR3 nucleotides are TGTGCCAGTAGTATTTGGCGACAGGGGAATTCACCCCTCCACTTT. It codes for CASSIWRQGNSPLHF.

The chain combines TRBV7-2 with TRBJ2-3; 8 nucleotides line up with TRBD2. J was trimmed by 6 bases and V by 6 bases; bases with no gene match: 5. The CDR3 loop spans 13 amino acids. Germline CDR1 reads SGHTA; CDR2 reads FQGNSA. CDR3 loop: CASRAGGLDTQYF. The DNA of the CDR3 is TGTGCCAGCAGGGCGGGGGGACTCGATACGCAGTATTTT.

This clone was seen just once. The V gene is TRBV11-3, the J gene TRBJ1-1, with TRBD1 as a possible D gene (6 bases). Germline loops: CDR1 SGHNT, CDR2 YENEEA. Trimming took off 3 bases at V and 7 bases at J, with 15 bases between the two ends. This CDR3 comprises 14 residues. CDR3 DNA sequence: TGTGCCAGCAGCTTGAATTCAGGGGCTTATGAAGCTTTCTTT. Its translation is CASSLNSGAYEAFF. The variable domain in full, with the rest retrieved from reference TRBV11-3 and TRBJ1-1, is EAGVVQSPRYKIIEKKQPVAFWCNPISGHNTLYWYLQNLGQGPELLIRYENEEAVDDSQLPKDRFSAERLKGVDSTLKIQPAELGDSAVYLCASSLNSGAYEAFFGQGTRLTVV.

V is TRBV20-1 and J is TRBJ2-1; unclear D gene. Germline CDR1 DFQATT, CDR2 SNEGSKA (reference sequence). CDR3 length: 11 amino acids. V lost 6 bases to trimming and J lost 4 bases, with 7 bases between them. CDR3 in amino acids: CSARSYNEQFF. In DNA, the CDR3 is TGCAGTGCCCGGTCGTACAATGAGCAGTTCTTC.

The chain employs TRBV30 and TRBJ2-2; TRBD2 aligns across 9 bases. This CDR3 region has 17 residues. After removal of 0 bases from V and 8 bases from J, the junction contained 13 bases not matched to a gene. Germline V lookup: CDR1 GTSNPN, CDR2 SVGIG (reference sequence). This CDR3 reads CAWSVKLTSGTMGELFF. The CDR3 region has the DNA TGTGCCTGGAGTGTTAAACTGACTAGCGGTACTATGGGGGAGCTGTTTTTT.

The chain recombines TRBV2 with TRBJ2-4; D is ambiguous. Germline CDR1 SNHLY, CDR2 FYNNEI. V lost 7 bases and J lost 7, with 17 bases in between. CDR3 length: 14 amino acids. For the CDR3, the DNA is TGTGCCAGCACCACCATGACTGGCCGGAACATTCAGTACTTC. It yields the protein CASTTMTGRNIQYF. The complete variable domain, with remaining parts taken from reference TRBV2 and TRBJ2-4, reads EPEVTQTPSHQVTQMGQEVILRCVPISNHLYFYWYRQILGQKVEFLVSFYNNEISEKSEIFDDQFSVERPDGSNFTLKIRSTKLEDSAMYFCASTTMTGRNIQYFGAGTRLSVL.

V is TRBV18 and J is TRBJ2-5; a weak D match, TRBD2 (6 bases). The CDR3 is 14 amino acids. The germline V gene encodes CDR1 KGHSH and CDR2 LQKENI. Trimming left V 2 bases short and J 5 bases short, with 12 bases between. CDR3 sequence (DNA): TGTGCCAGCTCACCAGGATCAGGAGGGGAGACCCAGTACTTC. This gives the protein CASSPGSGGETQYF.

The rearrangement uses TRBV4-2 and TRBJ2-6; the match to TRBD1 covers 12 bases. The germline V gene encodes CDR1 LGHNA and CDR2 YNFKEQ. V lost 3 bases and J lost 0; bases outside the gene matches: 6. The CDR3 is 19 residues long. The chain's CDR3 is CASSHAGTGGLSGANVLTF. CDR3 in DNA: TGTGCCAGCAGCCATGCCGGGACAGGGGGCCTCTCTGGGGCCAACGTCCTGACTTTC.

This clone occurred once. The genes are TRBV3-1 (or the pseudogene TRBV3-2) and TRBJ1-2; 8 bases line up with TRBD1. The germline V gene encodes CDR1 LGHDT and CDR2 YNNKEL (reference sequence). Germline trimming cut 2 bases from V and 8 bases from J; bases unmatched to any gene: 10. There are 15 residues in the CDR3. The CDR3 loop reads CASSQISDRGWGYTF. The CDR3, as DNA: TGTGCCAGCAGCCAAATATCTGACAGGGGTTGGGGCTACACCTTC.

The J gene is TRBJ2-7, the V gene TRBV10-3, with D tentatively TRBD1 (5 bases). Germline V gene data show CDR1 as ENHRY and CDR2 as SYGVKD. Trimming took 6 bases from V and 3 from J, leaving 24 bases between them. The CDR3 contains 17 residues. The CDR3 DNA follows: TGTGCCATCAGCCAGGGAAACTTAAAACGTGGGATCTACGAGCAGTACTTC. This sequence encodes CAISQGNLKRGIYEQYF.